Shown below are 24 T cell receptor beta chains from a single sample sequenced in a study of PD-L1 blockade in urothelial cancer. Indicated time point: peripheral blood 6 weeks after treatment start. Only in-frame clones appear in the TCRdb table, and some are missing; sequencing was by immunoSEQ multiplex PCR. Counted here are 40,000 to 55,000 clones, more than 70% occurring once; the ten biggest clones make up roughly 2.5%. Sequences were derived from PBMCs, sampled around atezolizumab (anti-PD-L1) treatment. Receptors originate from a man between 60 and 75 years old with urothelial cancer.

The genes are TRBV6-6 and TRBJ2-7; TRBD1 aligns across 9 bases. This CDR3 comprises 14 residues. Trimming cost V 4 bases and J 4 bases; bases outside gene matches: 5. Germline CDR1 is MNHNY and CDR2 is SVGAGI (reference sequence). The CDR3 loop reads CASSLGQGRYEQYF. The DNA of the CDR3 is TGTGCCAGCAGTTTAGGACAGGGGCGATACGAGCAGTACTTC.

This chain uses TRBV6-5 with TRBJ1-2; 8 positions match TRBD1. The CDR3 length is 14 residues. Germline V gene data show CDR1 as MNHEY and CDR2 as SVGAGI. After removal of 6 bases from V and 4 bases from J, the junction contained 7 bases not matched to a gene. CDR3 sequence: CASRVDRGVYGYTF. In DNA, the CDR3 is TGTGCCAGCAGGGTAGACAGGGGAGTCTATGGCTACACCTTC.

This clone was counted a single time. The chain links TRBV19 to TRBJ1-5; no clear D gene. Trimming cost V 5 bases and J 2 bases, with 10 bases left between them. The V gene's germline CDR1 is LNHDA and CDR2 SQIVND (reference sequence). CDR3 length: 14 amino acids. In DNA, the CDR3 is TGTGCCAGTAGTCCCTTTTCTGGCAATCAGCCCCAGCATTTT. Translating it yields CASSPFSGNQPQHF.

V and J are TRBV5-4 and TRBJ1-2; D unresolved. CDR3 length equals 13 residues. CDR1 and CDR2 from the germline V gene are SGHNT and YYREEE (reference sequence). Trimming shortened V by 6 bases and J by 2 bases, and 11 bases separated the two germline ends. CDR3 nucleotide sequence: TGTGCCAGCACCCCGAGCGGGAACTATGGCTACACCTTC. Its protein is CASTPSGNYGYTF.

J is TRBJ1-1 and V is TRBV5-1, with D possibly TRBD1 on 5 matching bases. There are 13 residues in the CDR3. Germline assignment: CDR1 SGHRS and CDR2 YFSETQ. The V end lost 1 base, the J end lost 1 base, and 5 bases lay between the germline ends. CDR3 loop: CASSLTGNTEAFF. DNA of the CDR3: TGCGCCAGCAGCTTGACAGGGAACACTGAAGCTTTCTTT.

The V call is TRBV5-1, the J call TRBJ2-7; 8 nucleotides line up with TRBD2. Trimming removed 0 bases from V and 4 bases from J; junction bases left unmatched: 3. The CDR3 contains 14 residues. From germline, CDR1 is SGHRS and CDR2 YFSETQ. CDR3 nucleotides: TGCGCCAGCAGCTTGGCCAGCGGGAGTTACGAGCAGTACTTC. Translation gives CASSLASGSYEQYF.

The CDR3 reads CASSIGSETNYGYTF. The CDR3 bases are TGTGCCAGTAGTATAGGCTCGGAGACTAACTATGGCTACACCTTC. The chain links TRBV19 to TRBJ1-2; D is unclear. Germline CDR1 is LNHDA and CDR2 is SQIVND (reference sequence). The CDR3 has 15 residues. V was trimmed by 1 base and J by 0 bases, leaving 9 bases between them.

This chain's CDR3 is CASSFSSGTYYGYTF. For the CDR3, the DNA is TGTGCCAGCAGCTTTTCCTCCGGGACATACTATGGCTACACCTTC. The chain has TRBV7-2 and TRBJ1-2, with D possibly being TRBD1 (6 bases). The CDR3 runs 15 residues. Germline CDR1 SGHTA, CDR2 FQGNSA. Trimming left V 3 bases short and J 3 bases short, with 14 bases between.

This chain joins TRBV6-5 and TRBJ1-1; D may be TRBD1 (5 bases). CDR3 length equals 15 residues. Germline assignment: CDR1 MNHEY and CDR2 SVGAGI. Deletions cut 1 base from V and 4 bases from J, with 13 bases between. CDR3 bases: TGTGCCAGCAGTTACTTAGGCAGGGTAATCACTGAAGCTTTCTTT. It is translated as CASSYLGRVITEAFF.

This clone was counted only a few times. The DNA for the CDR3 is TGTGCTAGTGGTTTGACTTACGGTGAGCAGTTCTTC. Translated, it gives CASGLTYGEQFF. V is TRBV12-5 and J is TRBJ2-1; D remains unclear. The CDR3 spans 12 residues. Germline assignment: CDR1 LGHNT and CDR2 FRNRAP. The V end was cut by 2 bases, the J end by 9 bases, with 8 bases between.

V usage is TRBV7-9 and J usage is TRBJ2-7, with 7 bases aligning to TRBD2. The germline gives CDR1 SEHNR, CDR2 FQNEAQ (reference sequence). The length of the CDR3 is 15 residues. J was trimmed by 5 bases and V by 1 base; bases with no gene match: 8. CDR3 sequence reads: CASSLGAGDLHEQYF. CDR3 coding DNA: TGTGCCAGCAGCTTAGGTGCGGGAGATCTCCACGAGCAGTACTTC.

The chain uses TRBV10-3 and TRBJ1-1, with D unresolved. The germline V and J ends were trimmed by 5 bases and 0 bases, with 7 bases remaining between them. CDR3 length equals 13 residues. Per the germline V gene, CDR1 is ENHRY and CDR2 is SYGVKD. Here the CDR3 DNA reads TGTGCCATCAGTCAGATGATGAACACTGAAGCTTTCTTT. It specifies CAISQMMNTEAFF.

This chain uses TRBV19 with TRBJ2-1; possibly TRBD2 for D (7 bases). Trimming took off 8 bases at V and 0 bases at J, with 11 bases between the two ends. The germline V gene encodes CDR1 LNHDA and CDR2 SQIVND (reference sequence). The CDR3 spans 14 residues. This chain's CDR3 is CASSRGGSYNEQFF. In nucleotides, the CDR3 is TGTGCCAGTTCTAGGGGGGGCTCCTACAATGAGCAGTTCTTC.

The genes are TRBV19 and TRBJ1-2; 8 positions agree with TRBD1. The CDR3 loop spans 14 amino acids. CDR1 LNHDA and CDR2 SQIVND come from the germline V gene (reference sequence). Germline trimming cut 3 bases from V and 4 bases from J; bases unmatched to any gene: 4. The CDR3 DNA follows: TGTGCCAGTAGTATCCGGACAGGGATCTATGGCTACACCTTC. Translated, it gives CASSIRTGIYGYTF.

The chain recombines TRBV7-9 with TRBJ1-1; a weak D match, TRBD1 (5 bases). CDR3 size: 13 residues. Per germline, CDR1 SEHNR and CDR2 FQNEAQ (reference sequence). V was trimmed by 5 bases and J by 10 bases, leaving 17 bases between them. CDR3 bases: TGTGCCAGCAGCGCCTCAGGACCCGGGGGAGCTTTCTTT. Protein sequence: CASSASGPGGAFF.

The rearrangement joins TRBV10-3 to TRBJ2-1, with D possibly matching TRBD2 (6 bases). This CDR3 comprises 15 residues. Germline V lookup: CDR1 ENHRY, CDR2 SYGVKD. V shed 3 bases and J shed 5 bases, with 14 bases lying between them. CDR3 sequence: CAISDLAGMDNEQFF. CDR3 DNA: TGTGCCATCAGTGACTTGGCGGGGATGGACAATGAGCAGTTCTTC.

The rearrangement uses TRBV9 and TRBJ2-3; 14 positions agree with TRBD2. V was pared by 0 bases and J by 6 bases, with 0 bases of the junction left unmatched. CDR1 and CDR2 (germline): SGDLS, YYNGEE. CDR3 length: 15 residues. CDR3: CASSVGTSGGDTQYF. The CDR3 region has the DNA TGTGCCAGCAGCGTAGGGACTAGCGGGGGGGATACGCAGTATTTT. The full variable domain, completed using reference TRBV9 and TRBJ2-3, is DSGVTQTPKHLITATGQRVTLRCSPRSGDLSVYWYQQSLDQGLQFLIQYYNGEERAKGNILERFSAQQFPDLHSELNLSSLELGDSALYFCASSVGTSGGDTQYFGPGTRLTVL.

The CDR3: CASSWNGQLLREQYF. The CDR3 coding sequence is TGTGCCAGCAGTTGGAACGGACAGCTTCTCCGCGAGCAGTACTTC. V usage is TRBV6-5 and J usage is TRBJ2-7, with D possibly TRBD1 on 6 matching bases. The length of the CDR3 is 15 residues. Trimming took 4 bases from V and 6 from J, leaving 19 bases between them. Germline V gene sequence: CDR1 MNHEY, CDR2 SVGAGI.

The genes are TRBV5-1 and TRBJ2-1; 8 nucleotides line up with TRBD2. Germline V gene sequence: CDR1 SGHRS, CDR2 YFSETQ. J gave up 10 bases and V 4 bases, and 13 bases lay outside the gene matches. The CDR3 covers 15 residues. This CDR3 is CASSRSISGGQEQFF. The CDR3 DNA is TGCGCCAGCAGCCGTAGCATCTCGGGGGGGCAGGAGCAGTTCTTC.

This chain connects TRBV18 to TRBJ1-3; D gene uncertain. The CDR3 is 15 residues long. V was trimmed by 2 bases and J by 3 bases, leaving 11 bases between them. Germline V gives CDR1 KGHSH, CDR2 LQKENI. The CDR3 protein is CASSPSLTDGNTIYF. In DNA form, the CDR3 reads TGTGCCAGCTCACCATCTTTAACAGATGGAAACACCATATATTTT.

J is TRBJ2-7 and V is TRBV18; D is possibly TRBD1 (6 bases). The V gene lost 2 bases and the J gene lost 5 bases, with 19 bases spanning the gap. CDR3 length: 16 amino acids. Germline loops: CDR1 KGHSH, CDR2 LQKENI. CDR3 nucleotides: TGTGCCAGCTCACCAAGACGAGGGGGTGATCTCCACGAGCAGTACTTC. It specifies CASSPRRGGDLHEQYF.

The chain has TRBV10-3 and TRBJ2-7, with unresolved D. The CDR3 spans 13 residues. From germline, CDR1 is ENHRY and CDR2 SYGVKD. V was cut by 0 bases and J by 4 bases, with 7 bases left in between. CDR3 loop: CAISESISYEQYF. The CDR3 DNA is TGTGCCATCAGTGAGTCGATTAGTTACGAGCAGTACTTC.

The V and J genes are TRBV6-4 and TRBJ2-6, with 7 bases that match TRBD2. The V and J ends lost 8 bases and 0 bases, in that order; junction bases with no gene match: 7. From germline, CDR1 is MRHNA and CDR2 SNTAGT. CDR3 length: 16 amino acids. This CDR3 reads CASGGGKDSGANVLTF. CDR3 in DNA: TGTGCCAGCGGGGGGGGGAAAGACTCTGGGGCCAACGTCCTGACTTTC.

The V gene is TRBV5-1, the J gene TRBJ2-7; D is perhaps TRBD1 (6 bases). The CDR3 has 14 amino acids. V was trimmed by 7 bases and J by 5 bases, leaving 19 bases between them. Germline lookup yields CDR1 SGHRS and CDR2 YFSETQ. The CDR3 DNA is TGCGCCAGCTCAGGGAGACAGGTCGACCACGAGCAGTACTTC. This gives the protein CASSGRQVDHEQYF.